This TCR beta chain was observed in a study of T cells in localized non-small cell lung cancer. Study-level findings and limits: Appearing in adjacent lung were a median 57 of the top 100 tumor clones.

For this clone: The antigen remains unidentified.

Using immunoSEQ multiplex PCR, the repertoire was profiled, and TCRdb retains in-frame clones only, with some absent. The table lists just under 80,000 clones, 80% of them singletons. This TCR derives from a female donor over 55 with stage I lung adenocarcinoma. Material: peripheral blood, obtained before any cancer treatment.

DNA for the CDR3: TGTGCCAGCAGCCCGTCGTTACCGGGGGAGCAGTACTTC. This codes for CASSPSLPGEQYF. The chain carries TRBV11-2 and TRBJ2-7, with a possible D match to TRBD2 (5 bases). The CDR3 consists of 13 residues. Germline values: CDR1 SGHAT, CDR2 FQNNGV. Between the trimmed V and J ends, which lost 5 bases and 7 bases, there was a span of 15 bases.